The rows below give T cell receptor beta chains drawn from one sample of a study of T cells in Graves' hyperthyroidism and ophthalmopathy. Each CDR3 protein gets one entry after TCRdb re-called the multiplex PCR reads with MiXCR. The sample consists of about 380,000 distinct CDR3 sequences, 13% of them appearing once. The sample comprised blood. Receptor source: a young man with Graves' hyperthyroidism that later progressed to Graves' ophthalmopathy. CDR3s include the opening cysteine and the closing phenylalanine or tryptophan. Each record gives: CDR3 length, clone size, V gene, J gene, D gene, CDR3 protein, CDR3 DNA. A D gene is named only where the DNA matches it firmly. Clone size is stated in some rows and not others, as once, few, many or a class when expanded.

13,many,TRBV7-9,TRBJ2-2,NA,CASSSLLAGELFF,TGTGCCAGCAGCTCCCTTCTCGCCGGGGAGCTGTTTTTT
13,many,TRBV29-1,TRBJ1-1,TRBD1,CTTGTGGDTEAFF,TGCACCACGGGGACAGGGGGGGACACTGAAGCTTTCTTT
18,few,TRBV5-5,TRBJ1-6,TRBD1,CASSSTGPRTGYNSPLHF,TGTGCCAGCAGCTCGACGGGGCCTCGGACAGGCTATAATTCACCCCTCCACTTT
15,once,TRBV5-1,TRBJ1-2,NA,CASSLGPGENYGYTF,TGCGCCAGCAGCTTGGGGCCAGGAGAAAACTATGGCTACACCTTC
16,few,TRBV6-1,TRBJ2-6,NA,CASTAGPISGANVLTF,TGTGCCAGCACGGCAGGGCCGATCTCTGGGGCCAACGTCCTGACTTTC
13,many,TRBV20-1,TRBJ1-2,NA,CSASDGANYGYTF,TGCAGTGCTAGTGATGGGGCTAACTATGGCTACACCTTC
14,many,TRBV5-1,TRBJ2-3,NA,CASSFRGGTDTQYF,TGTGCCAGCAGTTTCCGGGGAGGCACAGATACGCAGTATTTT
11,many,TRBV7-2,TRBJ2-7,NA,CASRSNYEQYF,TGTGCCAGCCGGAGTAACTACGAGCAGTACTTC
12,NA,TRBV29-1,TRBJ2-7,TRBD1,CSVIDRVGEQYF,TGCAGCGTCATTGACAGGGTCGGCGAGCAGTACTTC
13,few,TRBV5-8,TRBJ2-5,NA,CASSLLRKETQYF,TGTGCCAGCAGCTTGCTGCGTAAGGAGACCCAGTACTTC
17,NA,TRBV13,TRBJ2-7,TRBD2,CASSLKASGGPSYEQYF,TGTGCCAGCAGCTTAAAGGCTAGCGGGGGCCCTTCCTACGAGCAGTACTTC
17,NA,TRBV6-5,TRBJ2-7,TRBD1,CASSYSRGQADSYEQYF,TGTGCCAGCAGTTACTCGAGGGGACAGGCGGATTCCTACGAGCAGTACTTC
16,few,TRBV6-5,TRBJ1-4,NA,CASSYNSQGIGEKLFF,TGTGCCAGCAGTTACAACTCACAGGGAATAGGTGAAAAACTGTTTTTT
12,many,TRBV5-1,TRBJ1-1,NA,CASSLEDSEAFF,TGCGCCAGCAGCTTGGAGGACAGTGAAGCTTTCTTT
15,NA,TRBV6-1,TRBJ1-6,NA,CASRRDFSYNSPLHF,TGTGCCAGCAGGAGGGACTTCTCCTATAATTCACCCCTCCACTTT
13,NA,TRBV6-4,TRBJ1-1,NA,CASSYSREAEAFF,TGTGCCAGCAGTTACTCGAGGGAAGCTGAAGCTTTCTTT
15,many,TRBV7-9,TRBJ2-1,NA,CASSSPLVPGREQFF,TGTGCCAGCAGCTCCCCCTTAGTCCCAGGTCGTGAGCAGTTCTTC